These T cell receptor beta chains were read from a single sample in a study of CD8 T cells in ankylosing spondylitis. TCRdb itself ran the 5' RACE reads through MiXCR, one entry per CDR3 protein. The table shows under 300,000 distinct CDR3 sequences, with over 9.5% occurring only once. Material for sequencing was blood, either unsorted or a sorted T cell fraction (not recorded which). The receptors were gathered from a male donor with ankylosing spondylitis or in good health (not recorded which). CDR3s include the opening cysteine and the closing phenylalanine or tryptophan. A D gene is named only where the DNA matches it firmly. Rows may omit the clone size; those that give it use once, few, many or a size class.

cdr3_aa	cdr3_nt	clone_size	d_call	j_call	v_call
CASSQVNGNTIYF	TGCGCCAGCAGCCAAGTGAACGGAAACACCATATATTTT	many	.	TRBJ1-3	TRBV4-1
CASSATSFEQYF	TGTGCCAGCAGCGCGACTAGTTTCGAGCAGTACTTC	.	.	TRBJ2-7	TRBV7-9
CASMGPAETQYF	TGTGCCAGCATGGGCCCGGCGGAGACCCAGTACTTC	many	.	TRBJ2-5	TRBV12-3/TRBV12-4
CASSFRGTYEQYF	TGTGCCAGCAGTTTTAGGGGTACCTACGAGCAGTACTTC	many	.	TRBJ2-7	TRBV27
CASSPVVVDSPLHF	TGTGCCAGCAGCCCCGTGGTGGTAGATTCACCCCTCCACTTT	few	.	TRBJ1-6	TRBV7-9
CASSFAGDEQFF	TGTGCCAGCAGTTTTGCGGGTGATGAGCAGTTCTTC	many	.	TRBJ2-1	TRBV12-3/TRBV12-4
CASSHSGAAYEQYF	TGTGCCAGCAGCCACTCGGGGGCCGCCTACGAGCAGTACTTC	many	.	TRBJ2-7	TRBV4-2
CSARVLAGSTDTQYF	TGCAGTGCTAGAGTACTAGCCGGAAGCACAGATACGCAGTATTTT	.	.	TRBJ2-3	TRBV20-1
CAITRGAAQVDEQFF	TGTGCCATCACTCGGGGGGCCGCCCAGGTGGATGAGCAGTTCTTC	many	.	TRBJ2-1	TRBV10-3
CSVDSIYGYTF	TGCAGCGTTGACAGCATTTATGGCTACACCTTC	many	.	TRBJ1-2	TRBV29-1
CASSFDRGGTDTQYF	TGTGCCAGCTCGTTTGACAGGGGCGGCACAGATACGCAGTATTTT	many	TRBD1	TRBJ2-3	TRBV18
CASSSRSRERSYNEQFF	TGTGCCAGCAGCTCCCGCTCGAGGGAGAGATCCTACAATGAGCAGTTCTTC	many	.	TRBJ2-1	TRBV12-1
CASSMDSSYEQYF	TGCGCCAGCAGCATGGACAGTTCCTACGAGCAGTACTTC	few	.	TRBJ2-7	TRBV5-1
CASSYATDTQYF	TGTGCCAGCAGCTATGCGACAGATACGCAGTATTTT	many	.	TRBJ2-3	TRBV7-9
CASSPGLVHNEQFF	TGTGCCAGCAGCCCGGGACTAGTCCACAATGAGCAGTTCTTC	many	TRBD2	TRBJ2-1	TRBV7-2
CASSQAGLGTNEKLFF	TGTGCCAGCAGCCAGGCGGGGCTTGGAACTAATGAAAAACTGTTTTTT	few	.	TRBJ1-4	TRBV3-1
CASREPRGETQYF	TGTGCTTCCAGGGAACCTCGGGGGGAGACCCAGTACTTC	many	.	TRBJ2-5	TRBV10-3
CASRAFGGMSDEQFF	TGCGCCAGCAGGGCGTTCGGCGGGATGAGCGATGAGCAGTTCTTC	.	.	TRBJ2-1	TRBV10-2